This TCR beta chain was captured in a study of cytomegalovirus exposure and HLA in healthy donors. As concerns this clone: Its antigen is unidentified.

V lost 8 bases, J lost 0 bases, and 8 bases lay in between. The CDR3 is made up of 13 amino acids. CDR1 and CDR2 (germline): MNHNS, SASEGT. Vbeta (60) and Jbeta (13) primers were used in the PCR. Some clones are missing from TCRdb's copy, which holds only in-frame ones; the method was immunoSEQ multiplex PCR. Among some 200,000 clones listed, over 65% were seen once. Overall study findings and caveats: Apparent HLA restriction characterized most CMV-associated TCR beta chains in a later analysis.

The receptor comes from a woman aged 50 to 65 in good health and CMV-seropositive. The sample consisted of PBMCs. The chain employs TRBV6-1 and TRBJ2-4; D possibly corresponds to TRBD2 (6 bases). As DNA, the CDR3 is TGTGCCAGCGCGGGACTAGCCAAAAACATTCAGTACTTC. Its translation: CASAGLAKNIQYF.